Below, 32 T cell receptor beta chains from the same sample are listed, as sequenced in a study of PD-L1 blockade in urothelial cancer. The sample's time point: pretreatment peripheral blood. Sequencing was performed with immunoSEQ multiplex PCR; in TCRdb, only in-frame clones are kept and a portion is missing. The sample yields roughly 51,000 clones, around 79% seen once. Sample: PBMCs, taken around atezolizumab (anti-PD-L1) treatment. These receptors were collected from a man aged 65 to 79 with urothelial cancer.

The DNA of the CDR3 is TGTGCCAGTAGGGCAGGGTGGGAACCGAACATTCAGTACTTC. Its translation: CASRAGWEPNIQYF. The rearrangement uses TRBV19 and TRBJ2-4; tentative D call: TRBD1 (5 bases). Trimming cost V 6 bases and J 7 bases, with 16 bases left between them. The V gene's germline CDR1 is LNHDA and CDR2 SQIVND (reference sequence). CDR3 size: 14 residues.

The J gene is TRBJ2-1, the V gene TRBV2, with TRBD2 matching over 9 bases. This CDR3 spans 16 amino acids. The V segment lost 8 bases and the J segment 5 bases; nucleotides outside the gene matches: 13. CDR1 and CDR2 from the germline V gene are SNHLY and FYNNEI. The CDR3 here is CASGPSSGATDNEQFF. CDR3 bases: TGTGCCAGCGGGCCGTCTAGCGGGGCGACTGACAATGAGCAGTTCTTC.

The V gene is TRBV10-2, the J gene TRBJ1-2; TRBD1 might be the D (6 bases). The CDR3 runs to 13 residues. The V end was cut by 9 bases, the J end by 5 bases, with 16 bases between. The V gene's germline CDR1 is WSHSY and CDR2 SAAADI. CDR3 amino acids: CASSRGTGYGYTF. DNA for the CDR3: TGCGCCAGTAGCCGAGGAACAGGGTATGGCTACACCTTC.

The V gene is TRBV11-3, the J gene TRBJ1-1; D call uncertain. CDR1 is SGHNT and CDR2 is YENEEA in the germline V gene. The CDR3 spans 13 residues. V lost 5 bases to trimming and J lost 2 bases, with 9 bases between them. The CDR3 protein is CASSPEGNTEAFF. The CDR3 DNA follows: TGTGCCAGCAGCCCCGAGGGCAACACTGAAGCTTTCTTT.

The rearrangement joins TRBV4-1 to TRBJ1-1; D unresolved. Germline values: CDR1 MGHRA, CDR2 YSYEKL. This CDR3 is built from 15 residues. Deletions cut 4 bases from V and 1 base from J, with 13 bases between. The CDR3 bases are TGCGCCAGCAGCCCAATACAAACCACGAACACTGAAGCTTTCTTT. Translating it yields CASSPIQTTNTEAFF.

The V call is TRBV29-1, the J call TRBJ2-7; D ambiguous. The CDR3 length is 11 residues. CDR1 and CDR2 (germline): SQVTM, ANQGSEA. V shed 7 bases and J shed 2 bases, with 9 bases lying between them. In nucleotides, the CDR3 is TGCAGCGGGCATGACACCTACGAGCAGTACTTC. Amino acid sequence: CSGHDTYEQYF.

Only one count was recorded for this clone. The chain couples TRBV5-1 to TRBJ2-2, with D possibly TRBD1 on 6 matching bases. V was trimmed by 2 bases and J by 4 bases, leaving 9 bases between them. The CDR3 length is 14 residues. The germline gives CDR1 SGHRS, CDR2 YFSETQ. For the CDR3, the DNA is TGCGCCAGCAGCTTTTCACAGGGCACCGGGGAGCTGTTTTTT. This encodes CASSFSQGTGELFF.

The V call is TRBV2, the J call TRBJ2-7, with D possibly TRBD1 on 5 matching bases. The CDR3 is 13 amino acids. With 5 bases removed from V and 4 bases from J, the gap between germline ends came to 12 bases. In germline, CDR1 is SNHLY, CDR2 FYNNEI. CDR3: CASSIGARYEQYF. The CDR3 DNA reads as TGTGCCAGCAGTATAGGGGCGCGTTACGAGCAGTACTTC. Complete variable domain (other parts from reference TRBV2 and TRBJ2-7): EPEVTQTPSHQVTQMGQEVILRCVPISNHLYFYWYRQILGQKVEFLVSFYNNEISEKSEIFDDQFSVERPDGSNFTLKIRSTKLEDSAMYFCASSIGARYEQYFGPGTRLTVT.

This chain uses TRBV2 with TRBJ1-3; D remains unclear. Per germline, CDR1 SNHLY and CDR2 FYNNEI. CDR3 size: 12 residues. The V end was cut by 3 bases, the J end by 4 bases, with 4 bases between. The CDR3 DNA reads TGTGCCAGCAGTGACGTCGGAAACACCATATATTTT. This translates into CASSDVGNTIYF.

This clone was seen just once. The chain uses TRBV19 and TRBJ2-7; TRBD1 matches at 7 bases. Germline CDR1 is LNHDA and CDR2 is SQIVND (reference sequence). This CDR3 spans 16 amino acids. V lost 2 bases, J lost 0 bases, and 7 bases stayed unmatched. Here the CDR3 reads CASSIRAGTASYEQYF. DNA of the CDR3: TGTGCCAGTAGTATACGCGCCGGGACAGCCTCCTACGAGCAGTACTTC.

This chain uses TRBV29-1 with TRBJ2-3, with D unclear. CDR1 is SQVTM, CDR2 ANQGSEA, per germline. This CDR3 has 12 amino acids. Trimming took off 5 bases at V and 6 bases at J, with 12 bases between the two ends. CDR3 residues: CSVLTSRDTQYF. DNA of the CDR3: TGCAGCGTTCTGACATCTCGGGATACGCAGTATTTT.

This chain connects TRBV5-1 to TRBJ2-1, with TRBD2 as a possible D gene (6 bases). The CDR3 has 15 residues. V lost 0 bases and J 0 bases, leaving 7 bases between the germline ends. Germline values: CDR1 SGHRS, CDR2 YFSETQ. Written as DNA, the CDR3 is TGCGCCAGCAGCTTGGTGGGGGGCTCCTACAATGAGCAGTTCTTC. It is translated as CASSLVGGSYNEQFF.

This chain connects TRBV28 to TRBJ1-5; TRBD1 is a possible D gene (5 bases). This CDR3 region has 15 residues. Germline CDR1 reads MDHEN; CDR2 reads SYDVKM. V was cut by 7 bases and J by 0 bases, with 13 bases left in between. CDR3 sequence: CASTVGHPSNQPQHF. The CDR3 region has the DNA TGTGCCAGCACCGTTGGACACCCTAGCAATCAGCCCCAGCATTTT.

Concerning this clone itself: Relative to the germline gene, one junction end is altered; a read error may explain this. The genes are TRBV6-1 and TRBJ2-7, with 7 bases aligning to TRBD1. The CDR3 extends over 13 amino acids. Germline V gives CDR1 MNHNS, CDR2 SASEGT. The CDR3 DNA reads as TGTGCCAGCAGCGAGACAGGGTTTTCCCCACAAAACTTC. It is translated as CASSETGFSPQNF.

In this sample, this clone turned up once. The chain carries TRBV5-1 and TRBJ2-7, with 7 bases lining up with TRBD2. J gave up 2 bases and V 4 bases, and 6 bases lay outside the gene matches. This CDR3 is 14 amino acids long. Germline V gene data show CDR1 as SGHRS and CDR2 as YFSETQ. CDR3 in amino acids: CASSPGGGTYEQYF. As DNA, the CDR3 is TGCGCCAGCAGCCCCGGCGGGGGTACCTACGAGCAGTACTTC.

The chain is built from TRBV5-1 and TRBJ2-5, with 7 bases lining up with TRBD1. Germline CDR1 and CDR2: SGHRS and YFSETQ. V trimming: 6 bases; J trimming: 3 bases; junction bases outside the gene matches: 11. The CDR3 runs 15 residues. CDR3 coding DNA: TGCGCCAGCAAAGATTCAGGGGGTATCGAAGAGACCCAGTACTTC. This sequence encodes CASKDSGGIEETQYF.

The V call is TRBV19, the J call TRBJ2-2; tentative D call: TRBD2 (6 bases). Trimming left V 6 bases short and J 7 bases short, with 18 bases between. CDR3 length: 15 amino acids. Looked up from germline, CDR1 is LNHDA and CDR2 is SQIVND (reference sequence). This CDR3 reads CASSSPVEGIGELFF. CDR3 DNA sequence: TGTGCCAGTAGCTCCCCGGTGGAGGGTATCGGGGAGCTGTTTTTT.

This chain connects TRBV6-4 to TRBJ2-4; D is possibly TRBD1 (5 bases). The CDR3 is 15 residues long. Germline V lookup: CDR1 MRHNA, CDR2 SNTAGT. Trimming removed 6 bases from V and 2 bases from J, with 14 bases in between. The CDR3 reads CASSGTQGSKNIQYF. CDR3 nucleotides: TGTGCCAGCAGCGGAACCCAGGGATCCAAAAACATTCAGTACTTC.

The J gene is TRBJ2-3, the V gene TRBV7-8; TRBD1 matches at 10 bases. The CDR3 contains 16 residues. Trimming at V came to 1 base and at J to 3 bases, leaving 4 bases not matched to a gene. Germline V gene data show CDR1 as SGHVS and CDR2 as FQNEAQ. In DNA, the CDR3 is TGTGCCAGCAGCTTAGATTGGGGACAGGGGACAGATACGCAGTATTTT. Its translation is CASSLDWGQGTDTQYF.

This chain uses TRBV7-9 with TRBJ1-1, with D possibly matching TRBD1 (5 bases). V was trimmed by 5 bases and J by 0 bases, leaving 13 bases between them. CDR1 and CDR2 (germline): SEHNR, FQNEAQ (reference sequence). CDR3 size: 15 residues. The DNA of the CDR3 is TGTGCCAGCAGCCGAGACAGTCCATTGAACACTGAAGCTTTCTTT. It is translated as CASSRDSPLNTEAFF.

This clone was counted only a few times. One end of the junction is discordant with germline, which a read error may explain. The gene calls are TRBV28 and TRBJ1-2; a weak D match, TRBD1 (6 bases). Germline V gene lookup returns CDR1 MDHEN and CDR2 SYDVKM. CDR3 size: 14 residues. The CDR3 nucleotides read TGTGCCAGCAGTTTCGGGGGGGCAAACTATGACTACACCTTC. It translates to CASSFGGANYDYTF.

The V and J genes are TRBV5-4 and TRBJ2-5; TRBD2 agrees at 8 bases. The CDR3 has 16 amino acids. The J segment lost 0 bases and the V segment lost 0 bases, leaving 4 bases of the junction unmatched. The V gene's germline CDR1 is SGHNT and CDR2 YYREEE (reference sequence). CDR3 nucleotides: TGTGCCAGCAGCTTGGGCCTAGCGGGCAACCAAGAGACCCAGTACTTC. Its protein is CASSLGLAGNQETQYF.

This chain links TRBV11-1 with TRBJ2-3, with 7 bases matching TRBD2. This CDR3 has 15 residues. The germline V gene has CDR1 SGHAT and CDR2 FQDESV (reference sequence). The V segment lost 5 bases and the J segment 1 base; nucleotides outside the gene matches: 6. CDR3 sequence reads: CASSRATSGTDTQYF. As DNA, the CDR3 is TGTGCCAGCAGCCGGGCCACTAGCGGCACAGATACGCAGTATTTT.

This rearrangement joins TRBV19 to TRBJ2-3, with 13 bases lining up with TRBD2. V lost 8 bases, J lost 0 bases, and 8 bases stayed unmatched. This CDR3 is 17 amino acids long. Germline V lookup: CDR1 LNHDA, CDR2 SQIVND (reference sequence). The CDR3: CASAEGLAGPSTDTQYF. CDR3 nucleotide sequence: TGTGCCAGTGCCGAGGGACTAGCGGGACCTAGCACAGATACGCAGTATTTT.

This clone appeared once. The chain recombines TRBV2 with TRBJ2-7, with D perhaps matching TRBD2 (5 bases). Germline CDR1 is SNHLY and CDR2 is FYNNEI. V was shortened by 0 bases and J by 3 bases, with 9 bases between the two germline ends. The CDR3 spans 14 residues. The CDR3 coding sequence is TGTGCCAGCAGTGAAGCAGGACTCGACTACGAGCAGTACTTC. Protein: CASSEAGLDYEQYF.

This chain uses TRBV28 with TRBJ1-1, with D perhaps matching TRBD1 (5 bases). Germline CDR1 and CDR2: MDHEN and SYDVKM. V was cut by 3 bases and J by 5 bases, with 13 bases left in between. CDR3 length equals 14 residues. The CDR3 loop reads CASSFGGVNTEAFF. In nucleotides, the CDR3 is TGTGCCAGCAGTTTCGGGGGGGTCAATACTGAAGCTTTCTTT.

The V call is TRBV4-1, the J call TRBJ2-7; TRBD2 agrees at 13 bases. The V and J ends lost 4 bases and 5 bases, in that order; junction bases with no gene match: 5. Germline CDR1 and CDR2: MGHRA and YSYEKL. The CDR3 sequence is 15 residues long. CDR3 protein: CASSPGLAGYDEQYF. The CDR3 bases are TGCGCCAGCAGCCCGGGACTAGCGGGATATGACGAGCAGTACTTC.

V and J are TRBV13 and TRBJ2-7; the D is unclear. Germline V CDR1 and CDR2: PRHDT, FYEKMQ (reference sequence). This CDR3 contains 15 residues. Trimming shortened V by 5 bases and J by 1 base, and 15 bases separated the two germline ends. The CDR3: CASSPKASGSYEQYF. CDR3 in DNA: TGTGCCAGCAGCCCAAAGGCATCCGGGTCCTACGAGCAGTACTTC.

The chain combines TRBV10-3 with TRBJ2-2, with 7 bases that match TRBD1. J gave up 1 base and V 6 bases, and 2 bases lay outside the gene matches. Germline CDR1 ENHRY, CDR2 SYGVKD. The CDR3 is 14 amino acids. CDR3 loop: CAIRPGGNTGELFF. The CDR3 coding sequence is TGTGCCATCAGGCCAGGGGGGAACACCGGGGAGCTGTTTTTT.

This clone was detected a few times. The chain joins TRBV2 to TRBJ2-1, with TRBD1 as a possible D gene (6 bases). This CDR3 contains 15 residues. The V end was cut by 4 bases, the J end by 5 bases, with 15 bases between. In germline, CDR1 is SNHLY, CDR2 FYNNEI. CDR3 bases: TGTGCCAGCAGTGGAACCGGGACACTAAACAATGAGCAGTTCTTC. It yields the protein CASSGTGTLNNEQFF.

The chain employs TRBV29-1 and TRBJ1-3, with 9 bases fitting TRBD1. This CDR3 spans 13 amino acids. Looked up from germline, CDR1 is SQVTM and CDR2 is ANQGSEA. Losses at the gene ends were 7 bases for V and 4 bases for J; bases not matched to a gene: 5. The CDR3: CSAGQGFGNTIYF. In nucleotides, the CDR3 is TGCAGCGCCGGACAGGGGTTCGGAAACACCATATATTTT.

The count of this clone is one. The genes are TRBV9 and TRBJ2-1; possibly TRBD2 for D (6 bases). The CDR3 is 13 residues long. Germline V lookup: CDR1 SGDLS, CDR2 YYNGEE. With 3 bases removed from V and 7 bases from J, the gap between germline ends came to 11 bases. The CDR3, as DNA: TGTGCCAGCAGCGACAGCGGAGGGAATGAGCAGTTCTTC. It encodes CASSDSGGNEQFF.